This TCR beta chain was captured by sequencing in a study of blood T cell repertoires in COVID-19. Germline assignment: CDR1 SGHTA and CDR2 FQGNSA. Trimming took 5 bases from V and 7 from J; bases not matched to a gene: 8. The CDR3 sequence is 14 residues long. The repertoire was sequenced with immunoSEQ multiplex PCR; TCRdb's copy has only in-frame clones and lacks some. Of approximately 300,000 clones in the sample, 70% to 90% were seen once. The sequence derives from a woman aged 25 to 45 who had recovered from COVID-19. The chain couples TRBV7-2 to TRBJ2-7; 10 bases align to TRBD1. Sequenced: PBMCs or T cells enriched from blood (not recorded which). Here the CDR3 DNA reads TGTGCCAGCAGCCGGGACAGGGGTGGATTGGAGCAGTACTTC. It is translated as CASSRDRGGLEQYF.